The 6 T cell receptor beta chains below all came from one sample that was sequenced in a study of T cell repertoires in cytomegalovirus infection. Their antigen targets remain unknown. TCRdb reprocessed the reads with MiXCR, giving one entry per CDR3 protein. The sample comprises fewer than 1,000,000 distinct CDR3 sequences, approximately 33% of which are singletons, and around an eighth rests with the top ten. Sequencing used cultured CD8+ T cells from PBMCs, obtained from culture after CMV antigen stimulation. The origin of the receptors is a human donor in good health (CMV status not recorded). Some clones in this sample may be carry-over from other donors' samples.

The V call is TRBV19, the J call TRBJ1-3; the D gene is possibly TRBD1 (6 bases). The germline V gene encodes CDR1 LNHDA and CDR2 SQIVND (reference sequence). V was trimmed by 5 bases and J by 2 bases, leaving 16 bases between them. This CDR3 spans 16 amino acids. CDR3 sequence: CASSAADRLAGNTIYF. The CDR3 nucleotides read TGTGCCAGTAGTGCGGCGGACAGACTAGCTGGAAACACCATATATTTT.

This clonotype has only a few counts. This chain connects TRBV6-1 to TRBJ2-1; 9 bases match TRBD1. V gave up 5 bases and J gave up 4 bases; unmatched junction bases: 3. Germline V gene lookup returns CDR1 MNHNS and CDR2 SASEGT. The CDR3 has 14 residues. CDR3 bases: TGTGCCAGCAGTTGGGACAGGGAATACAATGAGCAGTTCTTC. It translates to CASSWDREYNEQFF.

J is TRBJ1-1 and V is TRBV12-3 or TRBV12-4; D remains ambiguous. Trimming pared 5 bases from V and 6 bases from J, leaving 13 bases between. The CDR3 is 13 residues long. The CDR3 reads CASSADLNAEAFF. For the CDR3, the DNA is TGTGCCAGCAGTGCGGACCTTAACGCTGAAGCTTTCTTT.

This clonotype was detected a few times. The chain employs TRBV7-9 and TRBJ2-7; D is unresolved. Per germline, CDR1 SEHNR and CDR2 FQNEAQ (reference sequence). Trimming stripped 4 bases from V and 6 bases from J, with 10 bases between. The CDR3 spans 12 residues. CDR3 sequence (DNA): TGTGCCAGCAGCTCCACGGGTCCCGAGCAGTACTTC. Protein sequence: CASSSTGPEQYF. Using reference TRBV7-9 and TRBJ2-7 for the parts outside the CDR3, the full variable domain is DTGVSQNPRHKITKRGQNVTFRCDPISEHNRLYWYRQTLGQGPEFLTYFQNEAQLEKSRLLSDRFSAERPKGSFSTLEIQRTEQGDSAMYLCASSSTGPEQYFGPGTRLTVT.

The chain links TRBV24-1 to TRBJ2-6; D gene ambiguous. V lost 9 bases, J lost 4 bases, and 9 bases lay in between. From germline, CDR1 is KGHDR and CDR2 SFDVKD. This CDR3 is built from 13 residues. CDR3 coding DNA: TGTGCCACCTCCGGGCCCGGGGCCAACGTCCTGACTTTC. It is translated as CATSGPGANVLTF.

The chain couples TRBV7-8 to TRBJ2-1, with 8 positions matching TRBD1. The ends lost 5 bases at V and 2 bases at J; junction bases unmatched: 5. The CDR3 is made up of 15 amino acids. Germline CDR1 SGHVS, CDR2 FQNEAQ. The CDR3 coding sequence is TGTGCCAGCAGCGGTGGCAGGGGGCCCTACAATGAGCAGTTCTTC. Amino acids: CASSGGRGPYNEQFF.